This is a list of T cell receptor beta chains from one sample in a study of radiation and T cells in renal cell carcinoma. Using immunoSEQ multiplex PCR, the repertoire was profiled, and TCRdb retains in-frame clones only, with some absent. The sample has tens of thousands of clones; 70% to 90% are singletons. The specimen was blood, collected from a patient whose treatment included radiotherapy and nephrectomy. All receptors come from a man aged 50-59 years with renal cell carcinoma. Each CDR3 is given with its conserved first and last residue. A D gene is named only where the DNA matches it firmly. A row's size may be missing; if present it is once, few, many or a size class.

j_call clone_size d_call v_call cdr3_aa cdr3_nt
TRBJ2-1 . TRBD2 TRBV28 CASTSGAYNEQFF TGTGCCAGTACTAGCGGAGCGTACAATGAGCAGTTCTTC
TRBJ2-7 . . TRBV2 CASTESGQGYNEQYF TGTGCCAGCACCGAATCGGGGCAGGGCTATAACGAGCAGTACTTC
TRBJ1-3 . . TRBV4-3 CASSQDPGYGNTIYF TGCGCCAGCAGCCAAGATCCGGGTTATGGAAACACCATATATTTT
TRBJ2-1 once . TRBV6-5 CASSYGVEQFF TGTGCCAGCAGTTATGGGGTTGAGCAGTTCTTC
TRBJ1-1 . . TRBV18 CASSPTDGNTEAFF TGTGCCAGCTCACCGACTGACGGGAACACTGAAGCTTTCTTT
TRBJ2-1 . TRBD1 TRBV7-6 CASSLSPSTGGLDEQFF TGTGCCAGCAGCTTAAGCCCCTCCACAGGGGGCCTGGATGAGCAGTTCTTC
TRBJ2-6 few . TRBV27 CASSPFGAGANVLTF TGTGCCAGCAGCCCATTTGGAGCTGGGGCCAACGTCCTGACTTTC
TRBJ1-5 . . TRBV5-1 CASSFSASQPQHF TGCGCCAGCAGCTTTTCAGCATCCCAGCCCCAGCATTTT
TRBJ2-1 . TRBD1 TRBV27 CASSGQGYLDEQFF TGTGCCAGCAGCGGACAGGGGTATTTGGATGAGCAGTTCTTC
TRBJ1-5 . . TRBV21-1 CASSPRRGDQPQHF TGTGCCAGCAGCCCCCGGCGGGGGGATCAGCCCCAGCATTTT
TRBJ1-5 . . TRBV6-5 CASTTNSNQPQHF TGTGCCAGCACTACGAATAGCAATCAGCCCCAGCATTTT
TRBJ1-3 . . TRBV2 CASSAVYSGNTIYF TGTGCCAGCAGTGCTGTATACTCTGGAAACACCATATATTTT
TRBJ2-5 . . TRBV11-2 CASSLVSGAVWETQYF TGTGCCAGCAGCTTAGTTTCCGGGGCAGTATGGGAGACCCAGTACTTC
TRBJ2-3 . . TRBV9 CASSARSPSTDTQYF TGTGCCAGCAGCGCCCGATCACCTAGCACAGATACGCAGTATTTT
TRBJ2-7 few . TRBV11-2 CASSLIRGTYEQYF TGTGCCAGCAGCTTAATTAGGGGGACCTACGAGCAGTACTTC
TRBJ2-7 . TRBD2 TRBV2 CASRQAGGPYEQYF TGTGCCAGCAGGCAAGCGGGAGGACCCTACGAGCAGTACTTC
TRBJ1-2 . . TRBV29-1 CSVDVPGSRVHGYTF TGCAGCGTTGACGTTCCAGGGTCCAGGGTCCATGGCTACACCTTC
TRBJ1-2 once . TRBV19 CASSIELEGGYGYTF TGTGCCAGTAGTATAGAGTTGGAGGGCGGCTATGGCTACACCTTC
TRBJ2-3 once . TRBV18 CASSPPSPDTQYF TGTGCCAGCTCACCTCCGAGCCCAGATACGCAGTATTTT
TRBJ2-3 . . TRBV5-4 CASSLVAGRTDTQYF TGTGCCAGCAGCTTGGTTGCGGGACGCACAGATACGCAGTATTTT
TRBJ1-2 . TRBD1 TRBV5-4 CASSVSGTGAFGGYTF TGTGCCAGCAGCGTATCCGGGACAGGGGCTTTTGGGGGCTACACCTTC
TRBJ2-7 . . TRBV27 CASSRGVGSYEQYF TGTGCCAGCAGTCGAGGGGTGGGCTCCTACGAGCAGTACTTC
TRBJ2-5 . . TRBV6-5 CASSSQGRTQYF TGTGCCAGCAGTTCCCAGGGGAGGACCCAGTACTTC
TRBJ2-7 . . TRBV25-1 CASSVSSYEQYF TGTGCCAGCAGTGTAAGCTCCTACGAGCAGTACTTC
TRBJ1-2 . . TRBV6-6 CASSYSGQGNYGYTF TGTGCCAGCAGTTACTCAGGGCAGGGGAACTATGGCTACACCTTC
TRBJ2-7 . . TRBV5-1 CASSLWQPGPYEQYF TGCGCCAGCAGCTTGTGGCAGCCGGGCCCCTACGAGCAGTACTTC
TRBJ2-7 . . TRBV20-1 CSARDYREYF TGCAGTGCTAGAGATTATCGGGAGTACTTC
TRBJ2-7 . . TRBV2 CASRFYEQYF TGTGCCAGCAGATTCTACGAGCAGTACTTC
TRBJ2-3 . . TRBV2 CASTVRAEISTDTQYF TGTGCCAGCACCGTTAGGGCAGAGATTAGCACAGATACGCAGTATTTT
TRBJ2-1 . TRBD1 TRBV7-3 CASSLTGGAGSYNEQFF TGTGCCAGCAGCTTAACAGGGGGCGCTGGTTCCTACAATGAGCAGTTCTTC
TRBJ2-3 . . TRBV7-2 CASRPMAGATDTQYF TGTGCCAGCAGGCCCATGGCGGGGGCCACAGATACGCAGTATTTT
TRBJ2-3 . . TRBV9 CASSPGGFRLNTQYF TGTGCCAGCAGCCCCGGAGGGTTCCGACTGAATACGCAGTATTTT
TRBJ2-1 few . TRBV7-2 CASSTRAGPSREQFF TGTGCCAGCAGCACAAGGGCCGGGCCGTCCAGGGAGCAGTTCTTC
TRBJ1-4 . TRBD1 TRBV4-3 CASSQDRTGYNEKLFF TGCGCCAGCAGCCAAGATAGGACAGGCTATAATGAAAAACTGTTTTTT
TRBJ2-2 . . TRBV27 CASSFIQGSSAGELFF TGTGCCAGCAGTTTCATCCAGGGAAGTTCGGCCGGGGAGCTGTTTTTT
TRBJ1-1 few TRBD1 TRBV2 CASSVGQANTEAFF TGTGCCAGCAGTGTGGGACAGGCGAACACTGAAGCTTTCTTT
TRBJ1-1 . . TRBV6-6 CASSSGGYTEAFF TGTGCCAGCAGTTCAGGAGGGTACACTGAAGCTTTCTTT
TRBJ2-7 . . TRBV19 CASSRPDSLSYEQYF TGTGCCAGTAGTAGACCGGACAGCTTATCCTACGAGCAGTACTTC
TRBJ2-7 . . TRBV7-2 CASSPRERATYEQYF TGTGCCAGCAGCCCTCGAGAGCGGGCGACCTACGAGCAGTACTTC
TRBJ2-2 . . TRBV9 CASSVGGDTGELFF TGTGCCAGCAGCGTCGGAGGGGACACCGGGGAGCTGTTTTTT
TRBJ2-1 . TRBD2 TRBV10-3 CAISESSLTSGAQFF TGTGCCATCAGTGAGTCGAGTTTGACTAGCGGGGCGCAGTTCTTC
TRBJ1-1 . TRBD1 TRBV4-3 CASSQVQGWSTEAFF TGCGCCAGCAGCCAAGTACAGGGGTGGAGTACTGAAGCTTTCTTT
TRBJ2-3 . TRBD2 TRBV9 CASSSLAGSTDTQYF TGTGCCAGCAGTTCATTAGCGGGGAGCACAGATACGCAGTATTTT
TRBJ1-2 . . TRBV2 CASSESRINYGYTF TGTGCCAGCAGTGAGAGTCGGATAAACTATGGCTACACCTTC
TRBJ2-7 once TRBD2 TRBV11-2 CASSLDGGGGYEQYF TGTGCCAGCAGCTTAGATGGCGGGGGAGGCTACGAGCAGTACTTC
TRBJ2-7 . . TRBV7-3 CASSPSGPYEQYF TGTGCCAGCAGCCCCAGCGGACCCTACGAGCAGTACTTC
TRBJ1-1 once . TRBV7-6 CASSPSGGVRSEAFF TGTGCCAGCAGCCCGTCGGGGGGCGTTAGGTCTGAAGCTTTCTTT
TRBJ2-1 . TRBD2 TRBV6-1 CASSEQREKRVHEQFF TGTGCCAGCAGTGAACAGCGGGAGAAACGAGTCCATGAGCAGTTCTTC
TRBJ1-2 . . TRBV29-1 CSVEDTVRPGYTF TGCAGCGTTGAAGACACAGTGAGGCCTGGCTACACCTTC
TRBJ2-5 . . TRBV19 CASRGGRTDQETQYF TGTGCCAGTAGGGGGGGCAGAACCGACCAAGAGACCCAGTACTTC
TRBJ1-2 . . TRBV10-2 CASSVTFGAGPLGGGYTF TGCGCCAGCAGTGTAACGTTCGGGGCAGGGCCACTGGGTGGTGGCTACACCTTC
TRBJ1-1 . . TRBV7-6 CASSAGGVNTEAFF TGTGCCAGCAGCGCGGGCGGGGTGAACACTGAAGCTTTCTTT
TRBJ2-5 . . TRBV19 CASSIRETQYF TGTGCCAGTAGTATTCGGGAGACCCAGTACTTC
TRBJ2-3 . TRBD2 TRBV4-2 CASSQGLAGSTDTQYF TGTGCCAGCAGCCAGGGACTAGCGGGGAGCACAGATACGCAGTATTTT
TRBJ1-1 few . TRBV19 CASSIWANTEAFF TGTGCCAGTAGTATATGGGCGAACACTGAAGCTTTCTTT
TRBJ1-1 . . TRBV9 CASSPGLGAEAFF TGTGCCAGCAGCCCGGGGCTTGGGGCTGAAGCTTTCTTT